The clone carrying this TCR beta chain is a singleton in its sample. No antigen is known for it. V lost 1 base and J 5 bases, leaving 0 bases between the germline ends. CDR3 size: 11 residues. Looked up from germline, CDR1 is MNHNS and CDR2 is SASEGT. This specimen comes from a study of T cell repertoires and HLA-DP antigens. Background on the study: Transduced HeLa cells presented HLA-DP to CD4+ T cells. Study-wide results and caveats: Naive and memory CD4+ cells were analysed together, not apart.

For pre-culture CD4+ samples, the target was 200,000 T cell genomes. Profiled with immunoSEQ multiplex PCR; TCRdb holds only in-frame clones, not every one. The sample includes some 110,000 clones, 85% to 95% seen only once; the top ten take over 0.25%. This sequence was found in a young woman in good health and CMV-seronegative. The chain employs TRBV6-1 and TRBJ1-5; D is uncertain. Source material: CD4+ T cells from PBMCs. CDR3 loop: CASSEDQPQHF. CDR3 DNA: TGTGCCAGCAGTGAAGATCAGCCCCAGCATTTT.